This T cell receptor (beta chain) was obtained from a study of T cell responses to AZD1222 COVID-19 vaccine. Study context: Pooling was applied to second doses at about 4 or about 12 weeks. Study-wide results and limits: The study identified only five to seven AZD1222 recipients as seropositive at baseline.

With 5 bases removed from V and 1 base from J, the gap between germline ends came to 11 bases. The CDR3 loop spans 15 amino acids. In germline, CDR1 is SGHTA, CDR2 FQGNSA. Assay used: immunoSEQ multiplex PCR; TCRdb lists only in-frame clones, some missing. The table includes 100,000 to 150,000 clones, 90% detected once. In the case of this clone: Its antigen remains unidentified.

This clonotype was obtained from an adult in good health. V gene TRBV7-2 combines with J gene TRBJ1-4; D uncertain. The sequences come from peripheral blood, collected on day 0 of AZD1222 vaccination. CDR3 amino acids: CASSPFPGTNEKLFF. The DNA of the CDR3 is TGTGCCAGCAGCCCATTTCCGGGAACTAATGAAAAACTGTTTTTT.